Each of the 9 T cell receptor beta chains below was sequenced from the same sample in a study of cytomegalovirus exposure and HLA in healthy donors. The PCR was carried out with 60 Vbeta primers and 13 Jbeta primers. Using immunoSEQ multiplex PCR, the repertoire was profiled, and TCRdb retains in-frame clones only, with some absent. The data contain about 160,000 clones, about 75% of them singletons. The sequencing sample was made of PBMCs. Receptor source: a woman between 45 and 65 years old in good health and CMV-seropositive.

This chain joins TRBV9 and TRBJ2-1, with TRBD1 matching 8 bases. CDR3 length equals 19 residues. The V and J ends lost 7 bases and 0 bases, in that order; junction bases with no gene match: 18. CDR1 is SGDLS and CDR2 is YYNGEE in the germline V gene. The CDR3 DNA reads TGTGCCAGCCCCAACCCCGGGACAGGACTCCCGAGCTCCTACAATGAGCAGTTCTTC. This gives the protein CASPNPGTGLPSSYNEQFF.

This chain links TRBV19 with TRBJ1-5, with a tentative D call TRBD1 (5 bases). This CDR3 region has 14 residues. In germline, CDR1 is LNHDA, CDR2 SQIVND (reference sequence). The V end was cut by 4 bases, the J end by 7 bases, with 14 bases between. The CDR3 region has the DNA TGTGCCAGTAGTACCGGACATCAAGGACAGCCCCAGCATTTT. This sequence encodes CASSTGHQGQPQHF.

This clone appeared a few times. This chain joins TRBV10-1 and TRBJ1-1; tentatively, D is TRBD1 (5 bases). The CDR3 has 13 amino acids. The germline V gene has CDR1 WNHNN and CDR2 SYGVQD (reference sequence). Trimming stripped 4 bases from V and 1 base from J, with 7 bases between. CDR3 coding DNA: TGCGCCAGCAGTGCGACAGCGAACACTGAAGCTTTCTTT. Protein: CASSATANTEAFF.

The chain joins TRBV5-3 to TRBJ2-3; 11 bases align to TRBD2. TRBV5-3 counts as an open reading frame of uncertain function. CDR3 size: 20 residues. J gave up 0 bases and V 2 bases, and 14 bases lay outside the gene matches. CDR3 amino acids: CARSFLGSSGGAASTDTQYF. CDR3 nucleotides: TGTGCCAGAAGCTTCCTCGGAAGTAGCGGGGGGGCGGCTAGCACAGATACGCAGTATTTT.

This chain uses TRBV18 with TRBJ2-3, with 9 bases fitting TRBD1. Trimming at V came to 3 bases and at J to 0 bases, leaving 7 bases not matched to a gene. Looked up from germline, CDR1 is KGHSH and CDR2 is LQKENI. The CDR3 runs 17 residues. CDR3 residues: CASSPSRGQGSTDTQYF. DNA of the CDR3: TGTGCCAGCTCACCCAGTAGGGGACAGGGAAGCACAGATACGCAGTATTTT.

The J gene is TRBJ1-1, the V gene TRBV25-1; D ambiguous. CDR1 is MGHDK, CDR2 SYGVNS, per germline. The CDR3 sequence is 13 residues long. V lost 10 bases and J lost 0, with 12 bases in between. The DNA for the CDR3 is TGTGCCACCAGAAAGAGGATGAACACTGAAGCTTTCTTT. This sequence encodes CATRKRMNTEAFF.

The V call is TRBV30, the J call TRBJ1-5, with 7 bases matching TRBD1. Germline-derived CDR1 and CDR2 are GTSNPN and SVGIG (reference sequence). V was pared by 0 bases and J by 4 bases, with 3 bases of the junction left unmatched. The CDR3 runs 14 residues. This CDR3 reads CAWSVGQRNQPQHF. The DNA of the CDR3 is TGTGCCTGGAGTGTGGGACAGAGGAATCAGCCCCAGCATTTT.

The V gene is TRBV7-2, the J gene TRBJ2-3; weak D call: TRBD2 (6 bases). In germline, CDR1 is SGHTA, CDR2 FQGNSA. CDR3 length: 15 amino acids. V gave up 5 bases and J gave up 2 bases, with 14 bases separating them. The CDR3: CASSKGLQSTDTQYF. In nucleotides, the CDR3 is TGTGCCAGCAGCAAGGGACTTCAATCCACAGATACGCAGTATTTT.

The chain has TRBV4-2 and TRBJ2-1; D might be TRBD2 (5 bases). Germline V gene sequence: CDR1 LGHNA, CDR2 YNFKEQ. This CDR3 comprises 14 residues. The germline V and J ends were trimmed by 2 bases and 6 bases, with 11 bases remaining between them. In DNA, the CDR3 is TGTGCCAGCAGCCAACGTCGGGGTAGCAATGAGCAGTTCTTC. Translation gives CASSQRRGSNEQFF.